Sequencing of this T cell receptor (beta chain) was carried out in a study of PD-L1 blockade in urothelial cancer. Generated by immunoSEQ multiplex PCR, the TCRdb table keeps only in-frame clones and is missing some. The repertoire holds some 49,000 clones, with roughly 87% as singletons. This clone was seen just once. CDR3 length: 18 amino acids. Germline V gives CDR1 SGHNT, CDR2 YYREEE (reference sequence). V dropped 2 bases and J dropped 0; count of bases not matched to a gene: 6. The input for sequencing was PBMCs, taken around atezolizumab (anti-PD-L1) treatment. The chain carries TRBV5-4 and TRBJ2-6; 9 bases align to TRBD2. The origin of this receptor is a man aged 55 to 70 with urothelial cancer. CDR3 sequence (DNA): TGTGCCAGCAGCTTCCTAGCGGGACGGCACTCTGGGGCCAACGTCCTGACTTTC. It yields the protein CASSFLAGRHSGANVLTF.